This TCR beta chain was recorded in a study of cytomegalovirus exposure and HLA in healthy donors. Study-wide findings and caveats: Researchers left out some V segments, among them TRBV6-2 and TRBV6-3, as indistinguishable. TCR sequences were mostly rare, though some public TCRs occurred in many donors.

Notes on this clone: Its antigen is unknown. This CDR3 is also generated by other DNA sequences in the sample.

Germline V gives CDR1 MDHEN, CDR2 SYDVKM. V was trimmed by 1 base and J by 5 bases, leaving 9 bases between them. The length of the CDR3 is 14 residues. The PCR was carried out with 60 Vbeta primers and 13 Jbeta primers. Sequencing used immunoSEQ multiplex PCR; TCRdb keeps in-frame clones, though not all of them. The sample has 170,000 or so clones, about 80% seen once. The receptor comes from a man aged 30 to 39 in good health and CMV-seropositive. Input material: PBMCs. The chain uses TRBV28 and TRBJ2-1; D call uncertain. CDR3 in amino acids: CASSLSPRNNEQFF. For the CDR3, the DNA is TGTGCCAGCAGTTTATCCCCTCGTAACAATGAGCAGTTCTTC.